This T cell receptor (beta chain) was captured by sequencing in a study of shared clonotypes between healthy human individuals. Whole-study results and caveats: Naive subsets tended to show greater estimated richness than memory subsets.

There are 14 residues in the CDR3. Trimming cost V 4 bases and J 6 bases, with 15 bases left between them. With regard to this clone: Its antigen is still unknown.

Per sorted-subset replicate PCR, input was 200 to 250 ng DNA, representing roughly 29,000 T cell genomes. TCRdb's copy holds only in-frame clones and misses some; the assay was immunoSEQ multiplex PCR. The sample includes over a million clones, approximately 80% of them seen just once. The origin of this receptor is a man in his late teens or twenties in good health. Some clones in this sample may be carry-over from other donors' samples. What was sequenced was memory CD4+ T cells from PBMCs. This sample's subset: CD45RA-negative fraction. This chain connects TRBV5-3 to TRBJ2-3, with D tentatively TRBD1 (5 bases). TRBV5-3 is sorted into the ORF group, with uncertain function. CDR3 nucleotide sequence: TGTGCCAGAAGCCCGACAATTAAGGGGGATACGCAGTATTTT. Its protein is CARSPTIKGDTQYF.